These 9 T cell receptor beta chains originate from one sample sequenced in a study of blood T cell dynamics during melanoma immunotherapy. Time point reported: week 3, after first cycle of checkpoint inhibitor. The data were produced by immunoSEQ multiplex PCR, yet TCRdb's version contains in-frame clones alone and is incomplete. The table has roughly 12,000 clones, about 88% seen once. The sample in question was blood, obtained from a patient treated with checkpoint blockade. The receptors derive from a human donor with melanoma.

The sample holds one count of this clone. Compared with germline, one end of the junction differs, possibly owing to a read error. The rearrangement joins TRBV11-3 to TRBJ2-5; D not certain. The J call may be mistaken, given a closer DNA end match to TRBJ2-7. This CDR3 comprises 14 residues. Per the germline V gene, CDR1 is SGHNT and CDR2 is YENEEA. The CDR3: CASRLEETGHEQYF. Here the CDR3 DNA reads TGTGCCAGCAGATTAGAGGAAACGGGCCACGAGCAGTACTTC.

The chain has TRBV7-2 and TRBJ1-4, with D hard to call. CDR1 and CDR2 (germline): SGHTA, FQGNSA. CDR3 size: 14 residues. V was trimmed by 0 bases and J by 3 bases, leaving 5 bases between them. The CDR3 region has the DNA TGTGCCAGCAGCTTAGCCGGGTCTAATGAAAAACTGTTTTTT. As protein: CASSLAGSNEKLFF.

The rearrangement links TRBV29-1 to TRBJ2-3; D is perhaps TRBD1 (6 bases). CDR1 and CDR2 (germline): SQVTM, ANQGSEA. The CDR3 consists of 11 residues. Trimming took 7 bases from V and 10 from J, leaving 15 bases between them. CDR3 DNA: TGCAGCGGCCTACAGGGCCGGTCGCAGTATTTT. Translated: CSGLQGRSQYF.

The chain employs TRBV7-9 and TRBJ1-5; 12 bases align to TRBD1. Germline V gene sequence: CDR1 SEHNR, CDR2 FQNEAQ (reference sequence). The CDR3 runs 16 residues. With V trimmed by 5 bases and J by 5 bases, 7 bases remained unmatched. In DNA form, the CDR3 reads TGTGCCAGCAGCCCCACCGGGACAGGGGGCGATCAGCCCCAGCATTTT. It specifies CASSPTGTGGDQPQHF.

This rearrangement joins TRBV12-5 to TRBJ1-1, with 7 bases that match TRBD1. The CDR3 runs 13 residues. Germline assignment: CDR1 LGHNT and CDR2 FRNRAP. V was pared by 3 bases and J by 8 bases, with 6 bases of the junction left unmatched. CDR3 sequence: CASGFRQGPEAFF. CDR3 nucleotides: TGTGCTAGTGGTTTTCGACAGGGCCCGGAAGCTTTCTTT.

This clone appeared a single time. The chain links TRBV19 to TRBJ1-1; D remains ambiguous. The germline V gene encodes CDR1 LNHDA and CDR2 SQIVND (reference sequence). Between the trimmed V and J ends, which lost 1 base and 0 bases, there was a span of 6 bases. This CDR3 is built from 14 residues. In DNA, the CDR3 is TGTGCCAGTAGTATAGGCGGTTTGAACACTGAAGCTTTCTTT. Protein product: CASSIGGLNTEAFF.

The chain links TRBV20-1 to TRBJ2-5; perhaps TRBD2 as D (5 bases). Germline V gene lookup returns CDR1 DFQATT and CDR2 SNEGSKA (reference sequence). The V end lost 7 bases, the J end lost 5 bases, and 8 bases lay between the germline ends. This CDR3 region has 10 residues. CDR3 loop: CSVVAETQYF. The CDR3 coding sequence is TGCAGTGTTGTAGCGGAGACCCAGTACTTC.

This clone was seen only a few times. The V gene is TRBV30, the J gene TRBJ1-5; D is unresolved. Germline lookup yields CDR1 GTSNPN and CDR2 SVGIG (reference sequence). The CDR3 consists of 15 residues. V lost 1 base and J lost 4, with 14 bases in between. The CDR3 bases are TGTGCCTGGAGTGGGGCCGCCGCCCTTAATCAGCCCCAGCATTTT. Encoded protein: CAWSGAAALNQPQHF.

The chain recombines TRBV10-2 with TRBJ1-5; the match to TRBD1 covers 7 bases. The germline V gene encodes CDR1 WSHSY and CDR2 SAAADI. The CDR3 loop spans 14 amino acids. J was trimmed by 5 bases and V by 6 bases; bases with no gene match: 7. The DNA for the CDR3 is TGCGCCAGCAGATTAGTACAGGGGTATCAGCCCCAGCATTTT. Residues: CASRLVQGYQPQHF.